Each of the 8 T cell receptor beta chains below was sequenced from the same sample in a study of response to subunit inactivated influenza vaccine. TCRdb processed the RT-PCR reads anew with MiXCR; each CDR3 protein has one entry. The sample includes 500,000 or so distinct CDR3 sequences, 15% to 20% of them seen just once. Material: CD4+ T cells sorted from PBMCs, obtained 23 months after vaccination. The receptors originated from a man aged 50 to 69 who received an inactivated influenza vaccine.

The chain links TRBV20-1 to TRBJ2-5; TRBD1 might be the D (5 bases). In germline, CDR1 is DFQATT, CDR2 SNEGSKA (reference sequence). Trimming took off 1 base at V and 3 bases at J, with 9 bases between the two ends. The CDR3 loop spans 13 amino acids. The CDR3 DNA reads TGCAGTGCTAGAGGCCAGGGAAAAGAGACCCAGTACTTC. Protein sequence: CSARGQGKETQYF.

This clonotype was seen more than once but under ten times. The chain is built from TRBV2 and TRBJ2-1; the match to TRBD1 covers 7 bases. V was pared by 10 bases and J by 7 bases, with 7 bases of the junction left unmatched. Germline V gene lookup returns CDR1 SNHLY and CDR2 FYNNEI. The CDR3 contains 12 residues. This chain's CDR3 is CATRQGWNEQFF. The CDR3 nucleotides are TGTGCCACTAGACAGGGATGGAATGAGCAGTTCTTC. Full variable domain (rest looked up from reference TRBV2 and TRBJ2-1): EPEVTQTPSHQVTQMGQEVILRCVPISNHLYFYWYRQILGQKVEFLVSFYNNEISEKSEIFDDQFSVERPDGSNFTLKIRSTKLEDSAMYFCATRQGWNEQFFGPGTRLTVL.

This clonotype has more than one count but fewer than ten. V and J are TRBV9 and TRBJ1-3; D is undetermined. The CDR3 extends over 15 amino acids. CDR1 SGDLS and CDR2 YYNGEE come from the germline V gene. Trimming pared 2 bases from V and 0 bases from J, leaving 9 bases between. CDR3 amino acids: CASSVAASSGNTIYF. CDR3 in DNA: TGTGCCAGCAGCGTGGCAGCGAGCTCTGGAAACACCATATATTTT. Supplemented by reference TRBV9 and TRBJ1-3, the full variable domain reads DSGVTQTPKHLITATGQRVTLRCSPRSGDLSVYWYQQSLDQGLQFLIQYYNGEERAKGNILERFSAQQFPDLHSELNLSSLELGDSALYFCASSVAASSGNTIYFGEGSWLTVV.

The rearrangement joins TRBV20-1 to TRBJ2-3, with 10 bases lining up with TRBD2. The V and J ends lost 0 bases and 1 base, in that order; junction bases with no gene match: 4. CDR1 DFQATT and CDR2 SNEGSKA come from the germline V gene (reference sequence). The CDR3 is 16 residues long. CDR3 coding DNA: TGCAGTGCTAGAGAAGCCGGGACTAGCGGCACAGATACGCAGTATTTT. Its protein product is CSAREAGTSGTDTQYF.

This clonotype was seen more than once but under ten times. The chain is built from TRBV11-2 and TRBJ2-3; TRBD1 matches 7 bases. Germline V CDR1 and CDR2: SGHAT, FQNNGV. V gave up 5 bases and J gave up 0 bases; unmatched junction bases: 8. The CDR3 is made up of 16 amino acids. The CDR3 nucleotides are TGTGCCAGCAGCCCCCGGACAGGTTCTAGCACAGATACGCAGTATTTT. This encodes CASSPRTGSSTDTQYF. Variable domain in full (rest from reference TRBV11-2 and TRBJ2-3): EAGVAQSPRYKIIEKRQSVAFWCNPISGHATLYWYQQILGQGPKLLIQFQNNGVVDDSQLPKDRFSAERLKGVDSTLKIQPAKLEDSAVYLCASSPRTGSSTDTQYFGPGTRLTVL.

This clonotype was detected ten times or more. V usage is TRBV6-2 or TRBV6-3 and J usage is TRBJ2-7; D uncertain. V shed 3 bases and J shed 3 bases, with 12 bases lying between them. This CDR3 comprises 14 residues. Germline assignment: CDR1 MNHEY and CDR2 SVGEGT. The CDR3 loop is CASSYQQTYYEQYF. DNA of the CDR3: TGTGCCAGCAGTTATCAACAGACTTACTACGAGCAGTACTTC.

The chain uses TRBV3-1 and TRBJ2-7; weak D call: TRBD2 (7 bases). The germline V gene encodes CDR1 LGHDT and CDR2 YNNKEL (reference sequence). CDR3 length: 16 amino acids. V lost 6 bases to trimming and J lost 2 bases, with 20 bases between them. The CDR3 sequence is CASSHQTGGSTYEQYF. As DNA, the CDR3 is TGTGCCAGCAGTCATCAGACGGGGGGCTCGACCTACGAGCAGTACTTC.

The chain combines TRBV11-1 with TRBJ2-1; 14 bases fit TRBD2. The CDR3 loop spans 21 amino acids. The V gene's germline CDR1 is SGHAT and CDR2 FQDESV (reference sequence). The V gene end was trimmed by 1 base and the J gene end by 0 bases; junction bases not matched to a gene: 11. CDR3 protein: CASSLVRGLAGVPSSYNEQFF. The CDR3 nucleotides read TGTGCCAGCAGCTTAGTACGGGGACTAGCGGGAGTTCCTAGCTCCTACAATGAGCAGTTCTTC.